These T cell receptor beta chains were read from a single sample in a study of Ad26.COV2.S vaccination and SARS-CoV-2 variants. Sequencing was performed with immunoSEQ multiplex PCR; in TCRdb, only in-frame clones are kept and a portion is missing. The sample has 300,000 to 400,000 clones; around 90% are singletons. Sequenced material: peripheral blood, taken after recovery from COVID-19. The origin of the receptors is a human donor who had recovered from COVID-19. The CDR3 runs from the conserved cysteine through the conserved F or W. Fields, in order: clone size, V gene, D gene, J gene, CDR3 DNA, CDR3 protein. A D gene is named only where the DNA matches it firmly. Clone sizes are given selectively: once, few, many, or a class where the clone is expanded.

>NA|TRBV23-1|NA|TRBJ2-1
TGCGCCAGCAGTCAAAGGCGGAGCTCCTACAATGAGCAGTTCTTC
CASSQRRSSYNEQFF
>NA|TRBV3-1/TRBV3-2|NA|TRBJ1-1
TGTGCCAGCAGCCAAGTCCAGGTAACTGAAGCTTTCTTT
CASSQVQVTEAFF
>NA|TRBV7-6|NA|TRBJ1-5
TGTGCCAGCAGCTTTAGGGGGGGGCTCAATCAGCCCCAGCATTTT
CASSFRGGLNQPQHF
>once|TRBV9|TRBD1|TRBJ1-2
TGTGCCAGCAGCGTAACAGGGGGTAACCCCGGCTACACCTTC
CASSVTGGNPGYTF
>NA|TRBV9|TRBD2|TRBJ2-1
TGTGCCAGCAGCCCAGGGACTAACTACAATGAGCAGTTCTTC
CASSPGTNYNEQFF
>NA|TRBV9|NA|TRBJ2-1
TGTGCCAGCAGCTCAGACCCGGGGAGCCCCCACAATGAGCAGTTCTTC
CASSSDPGSPHNEQFF
>NA|TRBV11-2|TRBD2|TRBJ2-1
TGTGCCAGCAGCTTGGGTCGGGGGGATAGGGAGCAGTTCTTC
CASSLGRGDREQFF
>NA|TRBV7-3|NA|TRBJ2-3
TGTGCCAGCAGCTTAATTGGGTTCACAGATACGCAGTATTTT
CASSLIGFTDTQYF
>NA|TRBV4-2|NA|TRBJ2-5
TGTGCCAGCAGCCCTTTTTTGGGAGAGACCCAGTACTTC
CASSPFLGETQYF
>NA|TRBV9|TRBD1|TRBJ1-1
TGTGCCAGCAGCACACAGGACAGGTTAGGGACTGAAGCTTTCTTT
CASSTQDRLGTEAFF
>NA|TRBV29-1|TRBD1|TRBJ1-1
TGCAGCGTTGTAGGGACAGGGCCGGCTTTCTTT
CSVVGTGPAFF
>NA|TRBV5-1|NA|TRBJ2-4
TGCGCCAGCAGCCCTGCGGCAGGAGAAAACATTCAGTACTTC
CASSPAAGENIQYF
>NA|TRBV3-1/TRBV3-2|TRBD2|TRBJ2-1
TGTGCCAGCAGCCAACAACGCGGGGGGGATGAGTTCTTC
CASSQQRGGDEFF
>NA|TRBV5-4|TRBD1|TRBJ2-7
TGTGCCAGCAGCTTGGCCCCCGGGACAGGTTCCTCCTACGAGCAGTACTTC
CASSLAPGTGSSYEQYF
>NA|TRBV3-1/TRBV3-2|TRBD2|TRBJ2-1
TGTGCCAGCAGCCAAAATCCCCCAGGACTAGCGGGTTCATCTAAGCAGTTCTTC
CASSQNPPGLAGSSKQFF
>NA|TRBV4-1|NA|TRBJ2-5
TGCGCCAGCAGCCCCGGACTCCAAGAGACCCAGTACTTC
CASSPGLQETQYF
>NA|TRBV7-6|TRBD2|TRBJ2-1
TGTGCCAGCAGCTATACCCCGGTACTAGCGAAAAACAATGAGCAGTTCTTC
CASSYTPVLAKNNEQFF
>NA|TRBV27|TRBD1|TRBJ2-7
TGTGCCAGCAACCTATCCGGGGACAGGGTGAATGAGCAGTACTTC
CASNLSGDRVNEQYF
>NA|TRBV7-2|NA|TRBJ2-7
TGTGCCAGCAGCACCCCCGGGACACCGACCTACGAGCAGTACTTC
CASSTPGTPTYEQYF
>NA|TRBV25-1|TRBD2|TRBJ2-3
TGTGCCAGCAGCGTTACACGGGTTAATAGCGGGAACACAGATACGCAGTATTTT
CASSVTRVNSGNTDTQYF
>NA|TRBV19|TRBD1|TRBJ1-5
TGTGCCAGTAGTCCCCCAGGGGGCATTAGCAATCAGCCCCAGCATTTT
CASSPPGGISNQPQHF
>once|TRBV6-2/TRBV6-3|NA|TRBJ1-1
TGTGCCAGCAGTTACGTCGGACGGCCGGACACTGAAGCTTTCTTT
CASSYVGRPDTEAFF
>NA|TRBV15|TRBD1|TRBJ2-7
TGTGCCACCAGCAGGTCAGACAGGGGGACGGGGGAGCAGTACTTC
CATSRSDRGTGEQYF
>NA|TRBV7-9|NA|TRBJ1-4
TGTGCCAGCAGCCGCTCAGGGACGAAAGGCGAAAAACTGTTTTTT
CASSRSGTKGEKLFF
>NA|TRBV7-9|TRBD1|TRBJ1-2
TGTGCCAGCAGCTTAGCCCGGACAGGGGCCTATGGCTACACCTTC
CASSLARTGAYGYTF
>NA|TRBV2|TRBD1|TRBJ1-4
TGTGCCAGCAGTGTGTCAGGACAGGGGGGTGAAAAACTGTTTTTT
CASSVSGQGGEKLFF
>NA|TRBV19|TRBD1|TRBJ2-7
TGTGCCAGTAGTATAGGCACAGGGGGCTACGAGCAGTACTTC
CASSIGTGGYEQYF
>NA|TRBV25-1|TRBD1|TRBJ2-2
TGTGCCAGCAGTCCGGGACAGGGGTACACCGGGGAGCTGTTTTTT
CASSPGQGYTGELFF
>NA|TRBV5-4|NA|TRBJ1-2
TGTGCCAGCAGCTTGGGGGGCACCTATGGCTACACCTTC
CASSLGGTYGYTF
>once|TRBV21-1|NA|TRBJ1-2
TGTGCCACCCAGGGGGGGGAGGGGGCCCACTATGTCTATGGCTACACCTTC
CATQGGEGAHYVYGYTF
>NA|TRBV19|NA|TRBJ2-5
TGTGCCAGTAGCTATAGTAAGGGGCCAGCCGAGACCCAGTACTTC
CASSYSKGPAETQYF
>once|TRBV7-2|TRBD1|TRBJ1-3
TGTGCCAGCAGGAAAGGGACAGTAAGCCAAGGAAACACCATATATTTT
CASRKGTVSQGNTIYF
>NA|TRBV28|NA|TRBJ1-1
TGTGCCAGCAGTCCGGAACAGGGTAAGAACACTGAAGCTTTCTTT
CASSPEQGKNTEAFF
>NA|TRBV7-3|TRBD2|TRBJ2-7
TGTGCCAGCAGCCCCAAAGCGGGGGAGCACTACGAGCAGTACTTC
CASSPKAGEHYEQYF
>NA|TRBV5-4|TRBD2|TRBJ2-3
TGTGCCAGCAGCCCGGGGACTAGCGGGGGCCTTAGTACAGATACGCAGTATTTT
CASSPGTSGGLSTDTQYF
>NA|TRBV27|NA|TRBJ2-7
TGTGCCAGCAGTCGAGCACGTGGCTCCTACGAGCAGTACTTC
CASSRARGSYEQYF
>NA|TRBV4-2|NA|TRBJ2-5
TGTGCCAGCAGCCAAGAAATGGGGCAGGGAAGGGGGACCCAGTACTTC
CASSQEMGQGRGTQYF
>NA|TRBV7-8|NA|TRBJ1-2
TGTGCCAGTAACAATTTAGGAGGGGGAAAAGGCTACACCTTC
CASNNLGGGKGYTF
>NA|TRBV7-9|NA|TRBJ2-7
TGTGCCAGCAGCTTACGGCCCTACGAGCAGTACTTC
CASSLRPYEQYF
>NA|TRBV11-3|NA|TRBJ2-1
TGTGCCAGCAGCTTAGATACGGGGGAGCAGTTCTTC
CASSLDTGEQFF